This TCR beta chain was documented in a study of shared clonotypes between healthy human individuals. As for this clone: Its antigen is unknown.

Adult donors, all healthy and HIV-negative, had no recent acute infections or vaccinations. Negatively enriched CD4+ T cells were divided by CD45RA into naive and memory. As originally analysed: Quality scores were absent from the junction-only immunoSEQ sequences, so filtering differed. Data came from immunoSEQ multiplex PCR; TCRdb stores just in-frame clones and leaves some out. V and J calls and clone size follow that table, whereas D and trimming were derived from the DNA. The sample carries roughly 2.6 million clones, more than 80% recorded once. Findings and caveats of the study: Clonotype sharing among donors was thought likely to change with sequencing depth.

Germline loops: CDR1 WNHNN, CDR2 SYGVQD (reference sequence). With 2 bases clipped from V and 3 bases from J, the junction kept 3 bases outside the gene matches. The CDR3 is 15 residues long. The sample taken for sequencing was naive CD4+ T cells sorted from blood. Subset described: CD45RA+ positively selected. The rearrangement uses TRBV10-1 and TRBJ2-1; 8 nucleotides match TRBD1. The source is a man aged 18 to 30 in good health. The CDR3 DNA sequence: TGCGCCAGCAGTGAGGGACAGGGCATCTACAATGAGCAGTTCTTC. Its translation is CASSEGQGIYNEQFF.